One sample yielded the 12 T cell receptor beta chains listed below, sequenced in a study of cytomegalovirus exposure and HLA in healthy donors. The repertoire was sequenced with immunoSEQ multiplex PCR; TCRdb's copy has only in-frame clones and lacks some. In the table there are a few hundred thousand clones, around 80% of which are singletons. Sequenced: PBMCs. The source is a woman in her twenties or thirties in good health and CMV-seropositive.

The chain combines TRBV7-3 with TRBJ2-1; D assignment may be TRBD1 or TRBD2 (5 bases each). Germline loops: CDR1 SGHTA, CDR2 FQGTGA. This CDR3 region has 14 residues. With 3 bases removed from V and 1 base from J, the gap between germline ends came to 7 bases. CDR3 bases: TGTGCCAGCAGCTTTGGGGGTTCCTACAATGAGCAGTTCTTC. Protein product: CASSFGGSYNEQFF.

The chain combines TRBV5-3 with TRBJ2-1; D might be TRBD2 (6 bases). TRBV5-3 is sorted into the ORF group, with uncertain function. Between the trimmed V and J ends, which lost 1 base and 4 bases, there was a span of 18 bases. This CDR3 spans 17 amino acids. Written as DNA, the CDR3 is TGTGCCAGAAGCTTGCCGGGAACTAGCCTCCCTTACAATGAGCAGTTCTTC. Its translation is CARSLPGTSLPYNEQFF.

V usage is TRBV25-1 and J usage is TRBJ2-3, with 10 nucleotides matching TRBD2. Germline values: CDR1 MGHDK, CDR2 SYGVNS. Germline trimming cut 3 bases from V and 3 bases from J; bases unmatched to any gene: 9. The CDR3 extends over 17 amino acids. DNA for the CDR3: TGTGCCAGCAGTGATACCGGGCTAGCGGGAGCTACAGATACGCAGTATTTT. Translating it yields CASSDTGLAGATDTQYF.

The V and J genes are TRBV5-1 and TRBJ2-2, with 8 bases matching TRBD2. The ends lost 2 bases at V and 7 bases at J; junction bases unmatched: 10. Per the germline V gene, CDR1 is SGHRS and CDR2 is YFSETQ. The CDR3 is made up of 16 amino acids. CDR3 DNA: TGCGCCAGCAGCTTAGCGGGAGTAAGGTACAACGGGGAGCTGTTTTTT. It is translated as CASSLAGVRYNGELFF.

The chain links TRBV5-1 to TRBJ1-1; 9 nucleotides line up with TRBD1. V trimming: 0 bases; J trimming: 1 base; junction bases outside the gene matches: 4. CDR1 is SGHRS and CDR2 is YFSETQ in the germline V gene. This CDR3 is built from 16 residues. DNA of the CDR3: TGCGCCAGCAGCTTGGGACAGGGGGGCCAGAACACTGAAGCTTTCTTT. Translated: CASSLGQGGQNTEAFF. The complete variable domain, with remaining parts taken from reference TRBV5-1 and TRBJ1-1, reads KAGVTQTPRYLIKTRGQQVTLSCSPISGHRSVSWYQQTPGQGLQFLFEYFSETQRNKGNFPGRFSGRQFSNSRSEMNVSTLELGDSALYLCASSLGQGGQNTEAFFGQGTRLTVV.

J is TRBJ2-4 and V is TRBV2, with 7 positions matching TRBD2. The length of the CDR3 is 13 residues. Germline values: CDR1 SNHLY, CDR2 FYNNEI. Unmatched junction bases numbered 3, after V lost 2 bases and J lost 8 bases. In DNA, the CDR3 is TGTGCCAGCAGTGAAACTAGCGTTGACATTCAGTACTTC. Translation: CASSETSVDIQYF.

The chain combines TRBV30 with TRBJ2-1; D is unclear. This CDR3 spans 13 amino acids. Trimming pared 1 base from V and 4 bases from J, leaving 8 bases between. CDR1 is GTSNPN, CDR2 SVGIG, per germline (reference sequence). The CDR3 reads CAWSGGAYNEQFF. The CDR3 region has the DNA TGTGCCTGGAGTGGCGGAGCTTACAATGAGCAGTTCTTC.

This clone was seen just once. The CDR3 sequence is CASTNSGGGEQFF. CDR3 in DNA: TGCGCCAGCACCAATTCCGGGGGAGGTGAGCAGTTCTTC. The chain carries TRBV5-1 and TRBJ2-1; a weak D match, TRBD2 (6 bases). The CDR3 length is 13 residues. V dropped 6 bases and J dropped 9 bases, with 16 bases sitting between them. Per the germline V gene, CDR1 is SGHRS and CDR2 is YFSETQ. Drawing the rest from reference TRBV5-1 and TRBJ2-1, the complete variable domain is KAGVTQTPRYLIKTRGQQVTLSCSPISGHRSVSWYQQTPGQGLQFLFEYFSETQRNKGNFPGRFSGRQFSNSRSEMNVSTLELGDSALYLCASTNSGGGEQFFGPGTRLTVL.

This chain uses TRBV15 with TRBJ1-1; 8 bases line up with TRBD1. Germline loops: CDR1 LNHNV, CDR2 YYDKDF (reference sequence). The CDR3 extends over 12 amino acids. Trimming took 3 bases from V and 10 from J; bases not matched to a gene: 4. CDR3 nucleotides: TGTGCCACCAGCAGGGACAGGGCGTCAGCTTTCTTT. It translates to CATSRDRASAFF.

This clone was observed a handful of times. This rearrangement joins TRBV12-5 to TRBJ2-7, with a weak D call TRBD1 (6 bases). Germline CDR1 and CDR2: LGHNT and FRNRAP. V was clipped by 3 bases and J by 3 bases, with 9 bases between them. The CDR3 has 13 residues. CDR3 sequence reads: CASGLQTGYEQYF. The CDR3 nucleotides read TGTGCTAGTGGTTTACAGACAGGCTACGAGCAGTACTTC.

The rearrangement uses TRBV6-1 and TRBJ1-1; D remains unclear. The CDR3 runs to 12 residues. The V gene's germline CDR1 is MNHNS and CDR2 SASEGT. V was pared by 10 bases and J by 8 bases, with 17 bases between. CDR3 in amino acids: CAILSRFLEAFF. The CDR3 nucleotides read TGTGCCATCCTGTCTAGGTTTCTCGAAGCTTTCTTT.

The gene calls are TRBV28 and TRBJ2-1; 10 nucleotides match TRBD2. The CDR3 extends over 16 amino acids. Per the germline V gene, CDR1 is MDHEN and CDR2 is SYDVKM. V lost 0 bases, J lost 4 bases, and 3 bases stayed unmatched. CDR3 sequence reads: CASSLWTSGSYNEQFF. The CDR3 DNA is TGTGCCAGCAGTTTATGGACTAGCGGGTCGTACAATGAGCAGTTCTTC.